This T cell receptor beta chain derives from a study of cytomegalovirus exposure and HLA in healthy donors. Background on the study: Ancestry clustering placed around 80% of 300 to 400 genotyped donors in the Caucasian-associated cluster. General observations from the study: Most TCR sequences were uncommon, yet certain public TCRs appeared in many donors. A later examination showed that TCR association rates differed by HLA locus, with DRB1 most and HLA-C fewest.

Comment on this clone: Its antigen is unknown. One junction end disagrees with the germline gene, perhaps due to a read error.

The PCR employed 60 Vbeta primers together with 13 Jbeta primers. This table comes from immunoSEQ multiplex PCR, and its TCRdb copy is limited to in-frame clones, with some not included. This sample carries more than 70,000 clones, 77% of them seen once, and the ten largest clones take around 3.2%. The sequence derives from a man over 45 in good health and CMV-seropositive. Source material: PBMCs.

CDR3 in amino acids: CASNIGEGTDTQYF. The CDR3 DNA reads as TGTGCCAGTAATATAGGAGAGGGAACAGATACGCAGTATTTT. The chain has TRBV19 and TRBJ2-3; tentative D call: TRBD2 (5 bases). The CDR3 is made up of 14 amino acids. The germline gives CDR1 LNHDA, CDR2 SQIVND (reference sequence).